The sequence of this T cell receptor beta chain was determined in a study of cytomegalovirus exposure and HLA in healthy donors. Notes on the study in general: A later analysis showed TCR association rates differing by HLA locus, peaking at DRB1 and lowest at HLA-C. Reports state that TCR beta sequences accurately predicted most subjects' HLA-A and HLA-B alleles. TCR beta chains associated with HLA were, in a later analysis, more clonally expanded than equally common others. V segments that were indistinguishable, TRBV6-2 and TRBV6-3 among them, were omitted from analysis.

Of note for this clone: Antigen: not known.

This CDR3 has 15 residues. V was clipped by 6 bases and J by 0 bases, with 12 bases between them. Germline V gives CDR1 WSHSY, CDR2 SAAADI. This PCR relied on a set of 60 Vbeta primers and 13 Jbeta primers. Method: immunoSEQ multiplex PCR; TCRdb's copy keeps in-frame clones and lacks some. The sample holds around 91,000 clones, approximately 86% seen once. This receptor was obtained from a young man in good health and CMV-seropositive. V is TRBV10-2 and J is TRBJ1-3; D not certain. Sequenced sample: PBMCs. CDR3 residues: CASSLTALSGNTIYF. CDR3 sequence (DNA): TGCGCCAGCAGCTTAACAGCTCTCTCTGGAAACACCATATATTTT.